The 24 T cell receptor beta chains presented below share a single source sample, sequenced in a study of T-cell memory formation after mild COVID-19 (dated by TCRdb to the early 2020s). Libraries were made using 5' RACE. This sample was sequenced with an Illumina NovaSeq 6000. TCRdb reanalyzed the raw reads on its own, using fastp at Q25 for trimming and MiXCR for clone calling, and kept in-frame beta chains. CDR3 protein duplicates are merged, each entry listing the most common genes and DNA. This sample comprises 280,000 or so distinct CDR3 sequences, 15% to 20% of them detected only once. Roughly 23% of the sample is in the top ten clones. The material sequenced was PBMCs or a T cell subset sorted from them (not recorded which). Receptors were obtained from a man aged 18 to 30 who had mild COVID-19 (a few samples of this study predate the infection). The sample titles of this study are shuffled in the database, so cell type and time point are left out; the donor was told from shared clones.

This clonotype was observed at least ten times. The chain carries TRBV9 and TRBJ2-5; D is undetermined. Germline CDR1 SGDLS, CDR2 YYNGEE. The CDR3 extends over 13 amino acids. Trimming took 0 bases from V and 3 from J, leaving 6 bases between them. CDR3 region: CASSVGTEETQYF. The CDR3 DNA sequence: TGTGCCAGCAGCGTAGGCACAGAAGAGACCCAGTACTTC. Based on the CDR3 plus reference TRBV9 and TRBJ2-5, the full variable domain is DSGVTQTPKHLITATGQRVTLRCSPRSGDLSVYWYQQSLDQGLQFLIQYYNGEERAKGNILERFSAQQFPDLHSELNLSSLELGDSALYFCASSVGTEETQYFGPGTRLLVL.

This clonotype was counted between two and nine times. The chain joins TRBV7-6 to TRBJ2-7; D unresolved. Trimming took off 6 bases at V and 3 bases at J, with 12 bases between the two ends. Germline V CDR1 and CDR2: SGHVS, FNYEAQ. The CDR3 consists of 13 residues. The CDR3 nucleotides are TGTGCCAGCAGTTACAACTCCCTCTACGAGCAGTACTTC. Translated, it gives CASSYNSLYEQYF.

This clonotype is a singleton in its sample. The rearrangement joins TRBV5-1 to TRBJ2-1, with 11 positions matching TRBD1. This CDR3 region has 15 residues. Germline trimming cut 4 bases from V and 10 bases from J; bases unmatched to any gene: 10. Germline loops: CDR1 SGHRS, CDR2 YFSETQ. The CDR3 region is CASSLGTGGRGEQFF. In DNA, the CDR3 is TGCGCCAGCAGCCTCGGGACAGGGGGACGGGGCGAGCAGTTCTTC.

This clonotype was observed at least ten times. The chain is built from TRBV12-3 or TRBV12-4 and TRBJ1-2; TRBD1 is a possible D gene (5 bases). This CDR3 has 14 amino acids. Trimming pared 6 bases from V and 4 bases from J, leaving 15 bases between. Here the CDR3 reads CASRLSPGGYGYTF. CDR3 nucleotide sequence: TGTGCCAGCAGATTGTCACCGGGGGGCTATGGCTACACCTTC.

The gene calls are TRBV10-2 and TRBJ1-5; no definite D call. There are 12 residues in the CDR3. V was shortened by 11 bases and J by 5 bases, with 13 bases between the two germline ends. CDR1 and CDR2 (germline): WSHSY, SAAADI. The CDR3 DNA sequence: TGCGCCGTTCGGACCGGGGATCAGCCCCAGCATTTT. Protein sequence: CAVRTGDQPQHF.

The CDR3 sequence: CASSFAGGTSYEQYF. CDR3 DNA: TGTGCCAGCAGTTTTGCGGGGGGTACCTCCTACGAGCAGTACTTC. The chain carries TRBV27 and TRBJ2-7; 8 nucleotides agree with TRBD2. Trimming at V came to 3 bases and at J to 0 bases, leaving 4 bases not matched to a gene. Germline V gene data show CDR1 as MNHEY and CDR2 as SMNVEV (reference sequence). The CDR3 runs 15 residues.

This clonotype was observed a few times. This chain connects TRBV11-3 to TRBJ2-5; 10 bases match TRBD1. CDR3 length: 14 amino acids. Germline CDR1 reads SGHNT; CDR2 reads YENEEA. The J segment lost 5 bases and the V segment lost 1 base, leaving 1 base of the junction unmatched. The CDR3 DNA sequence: TGTGCCAGCAGCTTAGGGGGACAGGGGGAGACCCAGTACTTC. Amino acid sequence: CASSLGGQGETQYF.

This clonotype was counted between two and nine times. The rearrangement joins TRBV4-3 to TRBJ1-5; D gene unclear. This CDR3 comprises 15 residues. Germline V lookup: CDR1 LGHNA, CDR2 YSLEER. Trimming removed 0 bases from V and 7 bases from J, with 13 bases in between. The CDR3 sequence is CASSQDRSERQPQHF. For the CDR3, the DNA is TGCGCCAGCAGCCAAGATAGGTCTGAGAGGCAGCCCCAGCATTTT.

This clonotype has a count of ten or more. CDR3 loop: CASSFGALTYNEQFF. The CDR3 DNA sequence: TGCGCCAGCAGCTTCGGAGCCTTGACCTACAATGAGCAGTTCTTC. This rearrangement joins TRBV5-1 to TRBJ2-1, with unresolved D. Germline V gene data show CDR1 as SGHRS and CDR2 as YFSETQ. V shed 2 bases and J shed 2 bases, with 11 bases lying between them. This CDR3 has 15 amino acids.

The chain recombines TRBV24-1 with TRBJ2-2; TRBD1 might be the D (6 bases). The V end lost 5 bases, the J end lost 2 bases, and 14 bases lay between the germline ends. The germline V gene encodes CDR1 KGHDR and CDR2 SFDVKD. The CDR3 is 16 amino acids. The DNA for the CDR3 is TGTGCCACCAGTGCGGATACAGGGTTCAACACCGGGGAGCTGTTTTTT. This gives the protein CATSADTGFNTGELFF.

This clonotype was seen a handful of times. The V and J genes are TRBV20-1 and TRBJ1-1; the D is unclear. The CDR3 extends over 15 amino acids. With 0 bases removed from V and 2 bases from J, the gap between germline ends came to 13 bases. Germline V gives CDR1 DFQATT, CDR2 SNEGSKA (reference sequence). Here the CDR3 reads CSARERAGLNTEAFF. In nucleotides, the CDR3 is TGCAGTGCTAGAGAGAGGGCAGGACTTAACACTGAAGCTTTCTTT.

The CDR3 spells CASSPRGGTSNQPQHF. DNA of the CDR3: TGTGCCAGCAGTCCTCGAGGTGGAACCAGCAATCAGCCCCAGCATTTT. The genes are TRBV12-3 or TRBV12-4 and TRBJ1-5; D is ambiguous. V was clipped by 5 bases and J by 1 base, with 15 bases between them. The CDR3 is 16 residues long.

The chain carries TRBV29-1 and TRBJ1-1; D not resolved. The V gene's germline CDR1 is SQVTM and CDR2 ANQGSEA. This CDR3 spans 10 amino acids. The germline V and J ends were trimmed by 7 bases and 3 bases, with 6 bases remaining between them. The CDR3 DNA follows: TGCAGCGGTGGGGACACTGAAGCTTTCTTT. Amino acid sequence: CSGGDTEAFF.

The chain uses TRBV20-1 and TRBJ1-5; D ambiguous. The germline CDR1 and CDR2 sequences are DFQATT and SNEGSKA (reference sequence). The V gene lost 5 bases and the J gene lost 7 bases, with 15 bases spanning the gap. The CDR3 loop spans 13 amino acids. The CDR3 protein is CSALRGRYQPQHF. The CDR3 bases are TGCAGTGCTTTGCGCGGCCGTTACCAGCCCCAGCATTTT.

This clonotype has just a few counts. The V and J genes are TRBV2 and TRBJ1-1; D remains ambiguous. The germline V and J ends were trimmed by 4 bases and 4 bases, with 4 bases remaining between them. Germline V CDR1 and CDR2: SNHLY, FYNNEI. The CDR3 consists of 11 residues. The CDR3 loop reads CASSAFTEAFF. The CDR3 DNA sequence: TGTGCCAGCAGTGCCTTCACTGAAGCTTTCTTT.

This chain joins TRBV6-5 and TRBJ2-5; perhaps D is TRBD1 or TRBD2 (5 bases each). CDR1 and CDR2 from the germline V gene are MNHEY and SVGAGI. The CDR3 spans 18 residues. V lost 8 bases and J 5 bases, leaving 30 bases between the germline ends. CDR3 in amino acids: CASGPGGGGVKGWETQYF. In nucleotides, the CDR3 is TGTGCCAGCGGTCCCGGTGGTGGGGGAGTTAAAGGGTGGGAGACCCAGTACTTC.

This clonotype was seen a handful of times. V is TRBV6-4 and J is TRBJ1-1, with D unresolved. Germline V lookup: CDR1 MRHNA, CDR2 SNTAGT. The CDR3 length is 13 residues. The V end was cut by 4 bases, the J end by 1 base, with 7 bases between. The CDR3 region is CASSVEENTEAFF. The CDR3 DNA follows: TGTGCCAGCAGTGTCGAGGAGAACACTGAAGCTTTCTTT.

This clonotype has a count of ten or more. CDR3 in DNA: TGTGCCAGCAGGCGGGGGGGCTTTGAGACCCAGTACTTC. The encoded protein is CASRRGGFETQYF. The chain uses TRBV6-2 or TRBV6-3 and TRBJ2-5, with 9 bases lining up with TRBD2. V lost 6 bases to trimming and J lost 5 bases; unmatched junction nucleotides: 4. Germline values: CDR1 MNHEY, CDR2 SVGEGT. The CDR3 runs 13 residues.

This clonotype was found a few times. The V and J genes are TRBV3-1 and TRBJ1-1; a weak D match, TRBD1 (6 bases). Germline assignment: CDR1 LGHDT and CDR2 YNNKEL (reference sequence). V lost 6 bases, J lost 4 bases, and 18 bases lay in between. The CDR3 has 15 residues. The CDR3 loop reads CASRSGGGPGTEAFF. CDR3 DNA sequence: TGTGCCAGCAGATCTGGGGGGGGCCCGGGCACTGAAGCTTTCTTT.

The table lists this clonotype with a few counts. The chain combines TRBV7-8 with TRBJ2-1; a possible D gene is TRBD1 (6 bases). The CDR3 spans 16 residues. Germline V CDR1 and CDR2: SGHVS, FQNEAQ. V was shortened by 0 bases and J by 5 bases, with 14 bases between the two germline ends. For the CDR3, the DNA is TGTGCCAGCAGCTTAGCGCGGGTCAGGGGCAACAATGAGCAGTTCTTC. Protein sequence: CASSLARVRGNNEQFF. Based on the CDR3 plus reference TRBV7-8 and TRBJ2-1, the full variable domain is GAGVSQSPRYKVAKRGQDVALRCDPISGHVSLFWYQQALGQGPEFLTYFQNEAQLDKSGLPSDRFFAERPEGSVSTLKIQRTQQEDSAVYLCASSLARVRGNNEQFFGPGTRLTVL.

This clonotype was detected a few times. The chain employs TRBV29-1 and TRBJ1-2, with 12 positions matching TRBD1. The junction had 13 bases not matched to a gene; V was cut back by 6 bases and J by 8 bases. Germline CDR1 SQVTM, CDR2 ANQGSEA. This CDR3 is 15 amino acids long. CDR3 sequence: CSVQDPGQGARGYTF. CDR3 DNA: TGCAGCGTCCAGGATCCGGGACAGGGGGCTCGGGGCTACACCTTC.

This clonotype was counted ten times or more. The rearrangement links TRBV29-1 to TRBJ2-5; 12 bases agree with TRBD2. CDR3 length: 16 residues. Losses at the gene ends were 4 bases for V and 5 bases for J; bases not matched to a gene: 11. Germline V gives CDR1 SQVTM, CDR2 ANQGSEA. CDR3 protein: CSVAREGLAGRETQYF. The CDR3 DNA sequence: TGCAGCGTTGCCCGCGAAGGACTAGCGGGGAGGGAGACCCAGTACTTC.

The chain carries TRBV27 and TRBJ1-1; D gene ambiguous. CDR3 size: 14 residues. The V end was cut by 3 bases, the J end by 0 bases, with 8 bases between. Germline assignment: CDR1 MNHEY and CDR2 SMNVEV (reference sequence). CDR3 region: CASSFFPMNTEAFF. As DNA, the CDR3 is TGTGCCAGCAGTTTCTTTCCGATGAACACTGAAGCTTTCTTT.

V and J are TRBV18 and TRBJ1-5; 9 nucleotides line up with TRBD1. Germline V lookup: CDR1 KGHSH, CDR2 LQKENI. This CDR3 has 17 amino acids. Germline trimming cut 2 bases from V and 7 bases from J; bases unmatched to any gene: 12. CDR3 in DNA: TGTGCCAGCTCACCATGGTTTTGGACAGGGGTTCACCAGCCCCAGCATTTT. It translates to CASSPWFWTGVHQPQHF.